This entry lists 10 T cell receptor beta chains sequenced from one sample in a study of blood T cells in healthy people across ages. The authors ran a second PCR of roughly 7 to 11 cycles using a sample-barcoded 5' primer and a J-beta primer mix. TCRdb reprocessed the 5' RACE reads with MiXCR, giving one entry per CDR3 protein. Here the sample spans more than 1 million distinct CDR3 sequences, over 35% being singletons. Sequencing input: blood. The receptors were gathered from a woman in her sixties or seventies in good health.

The chain carries TRBV19 and TRBJ1-2; tentative D call: TRBD1 (5 bases). The CDR3 sequence is 12 residues long. The V gene lost 10 bases and the J gene lost 8 bases, with 17 bases spanning the gap. The germline V gene has CDR1 LNHDA and CDR2 SQIVND (reference sequence). CDR3 sequence: CATRARVDGYTF. DNA of the CDR3: TGTGCCACCAGAGCCAGGGTAGACGGCTACACCTTC.

The rearrangement links TRBV6-5 to TRBJ2-2; TRBD1 matches 7 bases. The length of the CDR3 is 16 residues. Germline assignment: CDR1 MNHEY and CDR2 SVGAGI. V was pared by 0 bases and J by 0 bases, with 1 base of the junction left unmatched. The CDR3 loop is CASSYSGQSNTGELFF. DNA for the CDR3: TGTGCCAGCAGTTACTCGGGACAGTCGAACACCGGGGAGCTGTTTTTT.

This clonotype showed up just a few times. The V gene is TRBV3-1, the J gene TRBJ2-2, with D uncertain. Trimming left V 1 base short and J 2 bases short, with 8 bases between. The CDR3 totals 15 residues. In germline, CDR1 is LGHDT, CDR2 YNNKEL (reference sequence). The CDR3 loop reads CASSQGTTNTGELFF. CDR3 sequence (DNA): TGTGCCAGCAGCCAAGGGACCACAAACACCGGGGAGCTGTTTTTT.

The chain carries TRBV6-2 or TRBV6-3 and TRBJ2-7; 11 bases agree with TRBD2. The ends lost 6 bases at V and 6 bases at J; junction bases unmatched: 7. This CDR3 has 14 amino acids. Germline assignment: CDR1 MNHEY and CDR2 SVGEGT. CDR3 loop: CASRLLAGVGEQYF. CDR3 nucleotides: TGTGCCAGCAGGTTACTAGCGGGAGTCGGCGAGCAGTACTTC.

This clonotype was seen a handful of times. The chain uses TRBV12-3 or TRBV12-4 and TRBJ2-4; perhaps TRBD2 as D (6 bases). The CDR3 has 15 residues. V shed 2 bases and J shed 2 bases, with 10 bases lying between them. CDR3 bases: TGTGCCAGCAGTTTACACGGGGGTCCCAAAAACATTCAGTACTTC. It codes for CASSLHGGPKNIQYF.

The V and J genes are TRBV6-5 and TRBJ2-1; tentative D call: TRBD1 (5 bases). CDR1 and CDR2 (germline): MNHEY, SVGAGI. CDR3 length equals 12 residues. V gave up 11 bases and J gave up 10 bases, with 18 bases separating them. CDR3 in amino acids: CAVRFLQGEQFF. The CDR3 DNA reads as TGTGCCGTCAGGTTTCTGCAGGGCGAGCAGTTCTTC.

Regarding this clonotype: One end of the junction varies from germline; a read error may be responsible. The chain carries TRBV27 and TRBJ2-4; no definite D call. The J call is uncertain, as TRBJ2-7 better fits the DNA end. CDR1 MNHEY and CDR2 SMNVEV come from the germline V gene (reference sequence). The CDR3 covers 14 residues. The CDR3 sequence: CASRLGGTSSEQYF. CDR3 in DNA: TGTGCCAGCAGGTTAGGCGGAACGTCCTCCGAGCAGTACTTC.

V usage is TRBV4-2 and J usage is TRBJ1-1; D is unclear. V shed 1 base and J shed 0 bases, with 9 bases lying between them. This CDR3 is 15 amino acids long. The germline V gene has CDR1 LGHNA and CDR2 YNFKEQ. Here the CDR3 reads CASSQVLGMNTEAFF. For the CDR3, the DNA is TGTGCCAGCAGCCAAGTTCTAGGGATGAACACTGAAGCTTTCTTT.

This sequence joins TRBV5-1 and TRBJ1-1; D not resolved. V lost 0 bases to trimming and J lost 0 bases, with 12 bases between them. CDR1 SGHRS and CDR2 YFSETQ come from the germline V gene. The CDR3 sequence is 16 residues long. The CDR3 nucleotides read TGCGCCAGCAGCTTGGGCGTCAGTTTGATGAACACTGAAGCTTTCTTT. It codes for CASSLGVSLMNTEAFF.

As concerns this clonotype: Mismatch with germline at one junction end may stem from a read error. J is TRBJ2-1 and V is TRBV2; TRBD2 matches 7 bases. Germline assignment: CDR1 SNHLY and CDR2 FYNNEI. CDR3 size: 18 residues. CDR3 DNA sequence: TGTGCCGGCAGTGAAAGAGCCCCCGGGACTACCACCTACAATGAGCAGTTCTTC. Amino acids: CAGSERAPGTTTYNEQFF.